This TCR beta chain was identified in a study of beta chain features in type 1 diabetes. Study as a whole: All samples together contributed 90 million to 110 million sorted cells for examination. Regarding the study as a whole: Over-representation of high TCR-expressing cells was a possible consequence of cDNA sequencing. Among patients with Type 1 diabetes, TCRB CDR3s were moderately but significantly shorter in every one of the four CD4+ subsets. For patients, the naive, central memory and Treg TCRB repertoires appeared more alike than for healthy donors.

On this clone itself: The target antigen is unknown.

Expressed TCRB transcripts were sequenced, since all the RNA that had been isolated was reverse transcribed. Clones were sequenced by immunoSEQ multiplex PCR, and TCRdb holds only the in-frame ones, with some missing. The table records 37,000 or so clones, more than 40% of them present only once. Sequenced sample: central memory CD4+ T cells from blood. This clonotype was sampled from a woman aged 18-35 years in good health.

The CDR3 reads CASSLSLADGELFF. In DNA, the CDR3 is TGTGCCAGCAGCTTGTCTCTAGCGGACGGGGAGCTGTTTTTT. This chain uses TRBV5-8 with TRBJ2-2; 7 bases align to TRBD2. Germline CDR1 SGHTS, CDR2 YDEGEE. The CDR3 totals 14 residues. After removal of 1 base from V and 7 bases from J, the junction contained 4 bases not matched to a gene.